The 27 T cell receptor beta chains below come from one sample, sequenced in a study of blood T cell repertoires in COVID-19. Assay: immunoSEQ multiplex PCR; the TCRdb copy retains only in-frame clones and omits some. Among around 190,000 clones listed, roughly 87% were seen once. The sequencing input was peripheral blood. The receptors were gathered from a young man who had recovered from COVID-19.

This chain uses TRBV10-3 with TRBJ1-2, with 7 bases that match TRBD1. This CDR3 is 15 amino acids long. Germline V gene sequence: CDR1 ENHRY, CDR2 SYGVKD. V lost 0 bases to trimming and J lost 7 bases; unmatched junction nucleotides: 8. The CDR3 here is CAISESPDRPPGYTF. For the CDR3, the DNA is TGTGCCATCAGTGAGTCTCCGGACAGGCCTCCTGGCTACACCTTC.

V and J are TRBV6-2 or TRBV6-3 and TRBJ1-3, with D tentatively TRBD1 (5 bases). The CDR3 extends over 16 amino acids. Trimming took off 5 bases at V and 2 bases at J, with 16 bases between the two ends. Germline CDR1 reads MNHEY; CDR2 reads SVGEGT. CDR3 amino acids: CASSTDSLVAGNTIYF. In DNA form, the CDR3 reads TGTGCCAGCAGTACCGACAGCCTGGTCGCTGGAAACACCATATATTTT.

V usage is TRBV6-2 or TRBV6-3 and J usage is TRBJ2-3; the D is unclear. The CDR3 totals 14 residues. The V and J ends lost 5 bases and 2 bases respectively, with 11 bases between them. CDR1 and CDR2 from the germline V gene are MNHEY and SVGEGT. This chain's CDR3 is CASSRVGVTDTQYF. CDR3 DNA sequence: TGTGCCAGCAGTCGGGTCGGAGTCACAGATACGCAGTATTTT.

CDR3 DNA sequence: TGCGCCAGCAGCCAAGGGGGGGAGGCGCCCAGTACCTACAATGAGCAGTTCTTC. This sequence encodes CASSQGGEAPSTYNEQFF. The chain links TRBV4-3 to TRBJ2-1; D perhaps matches TRBD2 (6 bases). From germline, CDR1 is LGHNA and CDR2 YSLEER. The CDR3 contains 18 residues. V lost 1 base and J lost 2, with 18 bases in between.

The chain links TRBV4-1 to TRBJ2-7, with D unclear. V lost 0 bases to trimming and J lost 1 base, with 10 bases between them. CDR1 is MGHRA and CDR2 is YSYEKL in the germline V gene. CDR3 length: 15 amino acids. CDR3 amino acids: CASSQEETDSYEQYF. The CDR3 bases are TGCGCCAGCAGCCAAGAGGAGACGGATTCCTACGAGCAGTACTTC.

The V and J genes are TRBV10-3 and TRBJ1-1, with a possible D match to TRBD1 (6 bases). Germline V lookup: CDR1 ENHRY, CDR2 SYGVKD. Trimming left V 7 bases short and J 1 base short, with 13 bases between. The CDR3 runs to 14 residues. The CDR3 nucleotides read TGTGCCATCAACCCGACAGGTACGAACACTGAAGCTTTCTTT. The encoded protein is CAINPTGTNTEAFF.

CDR3 loop: CASSYSKGGRADGTQYF. The DNA of the CDR3 is TGTGCCAGCAGTTACTCGAAAGGGGGCCGGGCCGACGGGACCCAGTACTTC. This chain joins TRBV6-2 or TRBV6-3 and TRBJ2-5; 7 bases are shared with TRBD1. The J segment lost 7 bases and the V segment lost 0 bases, leaving 14 bases of the junction unmatched. Per germline, CDR1 MNHEY and CDR2 SVGEGT. The CDR3 loop spans 17 amino acids.

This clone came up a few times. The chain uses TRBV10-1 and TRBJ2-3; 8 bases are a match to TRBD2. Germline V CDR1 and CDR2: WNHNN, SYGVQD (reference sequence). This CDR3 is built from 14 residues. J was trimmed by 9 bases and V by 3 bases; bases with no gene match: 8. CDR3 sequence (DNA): TGCGCCAGCAGTGACCTTACTAGCGGATTAACGCAGTATTTT. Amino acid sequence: CASSDLTSGLTQYF.

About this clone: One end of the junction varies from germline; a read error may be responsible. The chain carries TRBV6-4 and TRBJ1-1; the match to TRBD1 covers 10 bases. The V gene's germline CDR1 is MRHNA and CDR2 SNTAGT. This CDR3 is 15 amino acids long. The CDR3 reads CASTDSPGQGTKAFF. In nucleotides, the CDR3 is TGTGCCAGCACTGACTCACCGGGACAGGGGACTAAAGCTTTCTTT.

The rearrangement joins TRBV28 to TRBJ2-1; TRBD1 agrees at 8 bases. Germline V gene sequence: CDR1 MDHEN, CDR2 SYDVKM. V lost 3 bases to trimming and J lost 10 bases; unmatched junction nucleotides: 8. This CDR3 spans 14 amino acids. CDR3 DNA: TGTGCCAGCAGTTTGGGACAGGATGGTCCGGAGCAGTTCTTC. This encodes CASSLGQDGPEQFF.

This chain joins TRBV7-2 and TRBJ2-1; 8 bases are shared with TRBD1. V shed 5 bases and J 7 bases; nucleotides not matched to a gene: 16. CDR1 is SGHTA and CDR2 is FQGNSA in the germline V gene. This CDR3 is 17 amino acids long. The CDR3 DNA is TGTGCCAGCAGCACGAACCGACAGGGGCCGTCTTTGAATGAGCAGTTCTTC. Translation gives CASSTNRQGPSLNEQFF.

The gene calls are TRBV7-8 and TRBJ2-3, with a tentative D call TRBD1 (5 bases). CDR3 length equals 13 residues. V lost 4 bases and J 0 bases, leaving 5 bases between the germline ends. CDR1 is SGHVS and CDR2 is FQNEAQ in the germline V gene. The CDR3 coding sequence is TGTGCCAGCAGCTCAGGGAGCACAGATACGCAGTATTTT. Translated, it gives CASSSGSTDTQYF.

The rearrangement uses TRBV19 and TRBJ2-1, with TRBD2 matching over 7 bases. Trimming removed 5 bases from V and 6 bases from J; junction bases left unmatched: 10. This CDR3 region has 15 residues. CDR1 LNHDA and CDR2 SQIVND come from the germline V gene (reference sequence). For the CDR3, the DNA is TGTGCCAGTAGTCTTTGGGCGGGAGAGGGCAATGAGCAGTTCTTC. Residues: CASSLWAGEGNEQFF.

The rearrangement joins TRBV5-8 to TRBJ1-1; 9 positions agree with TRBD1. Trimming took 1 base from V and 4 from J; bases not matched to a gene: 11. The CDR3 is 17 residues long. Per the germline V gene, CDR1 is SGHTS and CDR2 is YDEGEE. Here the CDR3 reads CASSLFSGTGISTEAFF. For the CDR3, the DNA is TGTGCCAGCAGCTTGTTTTCGGGGACAGGGATTTCCACTGAAGCTTTCTTT.

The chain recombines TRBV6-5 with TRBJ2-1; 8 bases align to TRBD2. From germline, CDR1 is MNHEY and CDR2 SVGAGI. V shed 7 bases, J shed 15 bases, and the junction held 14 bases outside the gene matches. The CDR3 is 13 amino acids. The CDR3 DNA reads TGTGCCAGCAATCCCCTGCGGGGGGTTCGGATGTTCTTC. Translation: CASNPLRGVRMFF.

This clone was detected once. The CDR3 nucleotides are TGTGCCAGCAGCACTCAGACGGGGGACGGGGAGCTGTTTTTT. It codes for CASSTQTGDGELFF. The chain combines TRBV9 with TRBJ2-2; the D gene is possibly TRBD2 (6 bases). The CDR3 runs to 14 residues. Per germline, CDR1 SGDLS and CDR2 YYNGEE. With 4 bases removed from V and 7 bases from J, the gap between germline ends came to 14 bases. Supplemented by reference TRBV9 and TRBJ2-2, the full variable domain reads DSGVTQTPKHLITATGQRVTLRCSPRSGDLSVYWYQQSLDQGLQFLIQYYNGEERAKGNILERFSAQQFPDLHSELNLSSLELGDSALYFCASSTQTGDGELFFGEGSRLTVL.

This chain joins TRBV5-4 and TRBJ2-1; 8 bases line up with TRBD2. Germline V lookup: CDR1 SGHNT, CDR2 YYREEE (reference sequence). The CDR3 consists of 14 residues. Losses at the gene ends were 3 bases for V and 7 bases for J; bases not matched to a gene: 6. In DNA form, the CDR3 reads TGTGCCAGCAGCTCCCCATCTAGCGGGAATGAGCAGTTCTTC. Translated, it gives CASSSPSSGNEQFF. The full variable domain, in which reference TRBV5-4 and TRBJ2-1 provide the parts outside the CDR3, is ETGVTQSPTHLIKTRGQQVTLRCSSQSGHNTVSWYQQALGQGPQFIFQYYREEENGRGNFPPRFSGLQFPNYSSELNVNALELDDSALYLCASSSPSSGNEQFFGPGTRLTVL.

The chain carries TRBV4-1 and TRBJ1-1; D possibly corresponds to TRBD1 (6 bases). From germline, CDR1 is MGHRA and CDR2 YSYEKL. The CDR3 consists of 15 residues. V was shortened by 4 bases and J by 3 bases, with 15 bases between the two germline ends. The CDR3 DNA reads TGCGCCAGCAGCCTCCTTACAGGGCAGGACACTGAAGCTTTCTTT. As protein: CASSLLTGQDTEAFF.

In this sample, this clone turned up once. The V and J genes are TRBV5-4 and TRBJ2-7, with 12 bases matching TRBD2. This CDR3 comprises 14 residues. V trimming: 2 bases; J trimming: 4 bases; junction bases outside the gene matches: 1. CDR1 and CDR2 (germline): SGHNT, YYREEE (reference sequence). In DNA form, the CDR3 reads TGTGCCAGCAGCTTAGGGACTAGCGGGTACGAGCAGTACTTC. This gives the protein CASSLGTSGYEQYF.

The CDR3 loop reads CASSLTGNTEAFF. CDR3 nucleotide sequence: TGTGCCAGCAGCTTGACTGGGAACACTGAAGCTTTCTTT. The chain couples TRBV5-6 to TRBJ1-1, with D unclear. The CDR3 length is 13 residues. V dropped 1 base and J dropped 1 base, with 5 bases sitting between them. Germline V gene lookup returns CDR1 SGHDT and CDR2 YYEEEE.

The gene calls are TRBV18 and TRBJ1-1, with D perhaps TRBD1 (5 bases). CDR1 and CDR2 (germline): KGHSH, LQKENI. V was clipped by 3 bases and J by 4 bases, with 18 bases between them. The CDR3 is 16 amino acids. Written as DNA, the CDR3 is TGTGCCAGCTCACCTGTCGCAGGGCTGGGTGGCACTGAAGCTTTCTTT. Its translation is CASSPVAGLGGTEAFF.

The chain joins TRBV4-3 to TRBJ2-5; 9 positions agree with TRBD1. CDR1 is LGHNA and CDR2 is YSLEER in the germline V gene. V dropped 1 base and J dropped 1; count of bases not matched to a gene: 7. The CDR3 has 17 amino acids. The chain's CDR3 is CASSQGKRTGVQETQYF. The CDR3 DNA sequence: TGCGCCAGCAGCCAAGGGAAAAGGACAGGGGTCCAAGAGACCCAGTACTTC.

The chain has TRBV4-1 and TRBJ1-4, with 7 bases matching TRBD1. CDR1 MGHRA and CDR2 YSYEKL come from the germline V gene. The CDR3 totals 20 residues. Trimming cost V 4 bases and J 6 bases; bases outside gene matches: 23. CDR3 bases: TGCGCCAGCAGCCCGGGCGACGGCGGACTAATACAGGGGACCGATGAAAAACTGTTTTTT. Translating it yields CASSPGDGGLIQGTDEKLFF.

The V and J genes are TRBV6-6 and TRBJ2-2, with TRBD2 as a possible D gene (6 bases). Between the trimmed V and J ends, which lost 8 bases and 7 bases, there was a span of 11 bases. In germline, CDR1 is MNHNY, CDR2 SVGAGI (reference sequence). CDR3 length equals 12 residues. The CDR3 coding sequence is TGTGCCAGCTGGAGGGCTAACGGGGAGCTGTTTTTT. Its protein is CASWRANGELFF.

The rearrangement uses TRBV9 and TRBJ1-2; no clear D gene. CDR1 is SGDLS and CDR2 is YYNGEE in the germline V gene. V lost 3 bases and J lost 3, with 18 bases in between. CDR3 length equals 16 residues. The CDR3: CASSDPLGLRDYGYTF. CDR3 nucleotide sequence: TGTGCCAGCAGCGACCCCCTCGGGTTGAGAGACTATGGCTACACCTTC.

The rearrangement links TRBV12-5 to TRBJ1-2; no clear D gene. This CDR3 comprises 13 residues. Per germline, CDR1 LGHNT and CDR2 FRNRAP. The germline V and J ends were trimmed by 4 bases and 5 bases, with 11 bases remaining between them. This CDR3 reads CASGSLRAYGYTF. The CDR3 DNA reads TGTGCTAGTGGTTCCCTGCGGGCATATGGCTACACCTTC.

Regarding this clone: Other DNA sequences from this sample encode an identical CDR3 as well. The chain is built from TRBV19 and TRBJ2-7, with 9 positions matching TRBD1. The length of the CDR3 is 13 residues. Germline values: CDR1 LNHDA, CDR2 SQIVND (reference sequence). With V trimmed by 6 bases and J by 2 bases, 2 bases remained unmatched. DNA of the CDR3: TGTGCCAGTAGCCGACAGGGGGCCTACGAGCAGTACTTC. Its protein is CASSRQGAYEQYF.